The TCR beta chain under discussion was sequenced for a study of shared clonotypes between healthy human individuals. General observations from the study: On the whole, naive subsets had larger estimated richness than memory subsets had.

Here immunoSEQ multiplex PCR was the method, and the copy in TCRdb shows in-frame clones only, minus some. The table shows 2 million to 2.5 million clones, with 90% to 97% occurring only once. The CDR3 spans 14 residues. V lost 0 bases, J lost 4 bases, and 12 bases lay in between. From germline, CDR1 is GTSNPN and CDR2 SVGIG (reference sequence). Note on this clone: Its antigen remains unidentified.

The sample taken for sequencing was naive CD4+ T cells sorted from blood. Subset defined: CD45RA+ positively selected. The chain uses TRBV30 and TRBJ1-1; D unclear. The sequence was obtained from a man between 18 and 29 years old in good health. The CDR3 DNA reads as TGTGCCTGGAGTGTTCGGCAGTTGGGCACTGAAGCTTTCTTT. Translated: CAWSVRQLGTEAFF. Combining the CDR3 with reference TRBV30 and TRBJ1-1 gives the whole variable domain SQTIHQWPATLVQPVGSPLSLECTVEGTSNPNLYWYRQAAGRGLQLLFYSVGIGQISSEVPQNLSASRPQDRQFILSSKKLLLSDSGFYLCAWSVRQLGTEAFFGQGTRLTVV.